The 27 T cell receptor beta chains below come from one sample, sequenced in a study of control samples from healthy donors and cancer patients (TCRdb year 2020). Library generation was performed with the immunoSEQ multiplex PCR assay. TCRdb retrieved this table from immuneACCESS and kept in-frame rearrangements only. Not all clones are present; in checked studies, unresolved V genes account for under half, and no reason is known for the remainder. The sample includes 100,000 to 150,000 clones, with around 87% observed a single time. 2.5% to 3.5% of the sample comes from the top ten. Sequencing was performed on blood. These receptors all stem from a man in his sixties in good health.

This clone was observed a single time. J is TRBJ1-5 and V is TRBV28; D gene uncertain. The V gene lost 4 bases and the J gene lost 0 bases, with 7 bases spanning the gap. The CDR3 loop spans 14 amino acids. Germline values: CDR1 MDHEN, CDR2 SYDVKM. The CDR3 region has the DNA TGTGCCAGCAGTTCGGGGTATAGCAATCAGCCCCAGCATTTT. Its translation is CASSSGYSNQPQHF.

The chain couples TRBV7-6 to TRBJ1-5; weak D call: TRBD1 (5 bases). The CDR3 runs to 17 residues. V was trimmed by 6 bases and J by 0 bases, leaving 18 bases between them. CDR1 SGHVS and CDR2 FNYEAQ come from the germline V gene. The CDR3 is CASRVGAGGNSNQPQHF. The CDR3 DNA sequence: TGTGCCAGCAGGGTGGGAGCGGGGGGGAATAGCAATCAGCCCCAGCATTTT.

The CDR3 nucleotides are TGTGCCAGCACCCCGGGTAACGAGCAGTACTTC. It specifies CASTPGNEQYF. The rearrangement uses TRBV6-2 or TRBV6-3 and TRBJ2-7; D unresolved. This CDR3 contains 11 residues. Germline V CDR1 and CDR2: MNHEY, SVGEGT. The V end was cut by 7 bases, the J end by 5 bases, with 9 bases between.

The rearrangement joins TRBV7-8 to TRBJ2-7; a possible D gene is TRBD1 (5 bases). The CDR3 is made up of 13 amino acids. Trimming removed 5 bases at V and 2 bases at J, with 10 bases between. Per the germline V gene, CDR1 is SGHVS and CDR2 is FQNEAQ. The CDR3 sequence is CASSPRETYEQYF. CDR3 nucleotides: TGTGCCAGCAGCCCCAGGGAAACCTACGAGCAGTACTTC.

CDR3 loop: CASSSGTSGRPTDTQYF. CDR3 nucleotides: TGTGCCAGCAGCTCCGGGACTAGCGGGAGACCCACAGATACGCAGTATTTT. The chain couples TRBV13 to TRBJ2-3; 14 bases match TRBD2. V trimming: 4 bases; J trimming: 2 bases; junction bases outside the gene matches: 5. Germline CDR1 PRHDT, CDR2 FYEKMQ (reference sequence). The CDR3 runs 17 residues. Drawing the rest from reference TRBV13 and TRBJ2-3, the complete variable domain is AAGVIQSPRHLIKEKRETATLKCYPIPRHDTVYWYQQGPGQDPQFLISFYEKMQSDKGSIPDRFSAQQFSDYHSELNMSSLELGDSALYFCASSSGTSGRPTDTQYFGPGTRLTVL.

The sample holds a few counts of this clone. This chain connects TRBV18 to TRBJ2-2, with D maybe TRBD2 (5 bases). Germline values: CDR1 KGHSH, CDR2 LQKENI. This CDR3 is 14 amino acids long. V dropped 4 bases and J dropped 2 bases, with 8 bases sitting between them. The CDR3 here is CASSLGLNTGELFF. Written as DNA, the CDR3 is TGTGCCAGCTCACTCGGACTCAACACCGGGGAGCTGTTTTTT.

The chain is built from TRBV28 and TRBJ1-6; D not resolved. In germline, CDR1 is MDHEN, CDR2 SYDVKM. This CDR3 is 13 amino acids long. Trimming stripped 9 bases from V and 3 bases from J, with 9 bases between. CDR3 amino acids: CASRQYYNSPLHF. CDR3 coding DNA: TGTGCCAGTCGCCAGTACTATAATTCACCCCTCCACTTT.

The chain is built from TRBV19 and TRBJ1-6; 8 bases map to TRBD1. Germline CDR1 and CDR2: LNHDA and SQIVND (reference sequence). V was clipped by 0 bases and J by 9 bases; unmatched bases: 10. This CDR3 has 17 residues. For the CDR3, the DNA is TGTGCCAGTAGTATAGATCTACGGACAGGGTCCGCTTCACCCCTCCACTTT. Its protein is CASSIDLRTGSASPLHF.

This sequence joins TRBV2 and TRBJ1-5; D is ambiguous. The V end was cut by 1 base, the J end by 6 bases, with 13 bases between. This CDR3 is built from 15 residues. CDR1 is SNHLY, CDR2 FYNNEI, per germline. In DNA form, the CDR3 reads TGTGCCAGCAGTGAAGAGGGTACAGTGATTCAGCCCCAGCATTTT. The encoded protein is CASSEEGTVIQPQHF.

The chain employs TRBV6-5 and TRBJ2-7; D might be TRBD1 (5 bases). The V end was cut by 0 bases, the J end by 3 bases, with 9 bases between. Germline CDR1 reads MNHEY; CDR2 reads SVGAGI. CDR3 length equals 14 residues. The CDR3 DNA follows: TGTGCCAGCAGTTACTCGACAGCGAACTACGAGCAGTACTTC. This translates into CASSYSTANYEQYF.

The chain links TRBV6-6 to TRBJ1-6, with TRBD1 matching over 7 bases. From germline, CDR1 is MNHNY and CDR2 SVGAGI (reference sequence). V gave up 10 bases and J gave up 5 bases; unmatched junction bases: 11. The CDR3 length is 15 residues. The CDR3 is CATQDRADHNSPLHF. The CDR3 nucleotides read TGTGCCACCCAAGACAGGGCTGACCATAATTCACCCCTCCACTTT.

This rearrangement joins TRBV20-1 to TRBJ1-5, with TRBD1 as a possible D gene (5 bases). Deletions cut 3 bases from V and 6 bases from J, with 18 bases between. The germline gives CDR1 DFQATT, CDR2 SNEGSKA (reference sequence). The CDR3 is made up of 15 amino acids. The DNA of the CDR3 is TGCAGTGCTAGTGCCGGAGGGGATCCGGGTCAGCCCCAGCATTTT. This gives the protein CSASAGGDPGQPQHF.

The gene calls are TRBV5-1 and TRBJ2-3; D gene unclear. The CDR3 runs 15 residues. The germline V gene encodes CDR1 SGHRS and CDR2 YFSETQ. V was trimmed by 2 bases and J by 2 bases, leaving 12 bases between them. The CDR3 region is CASSFTDFATDTQYF. For the CDR3, the DNA is TGCGCCAGCAGCTTCACGGATTTTGCCACAGATACGCAGTATTTT.

The rearrangement uses TRBV5-8 and TRBJ1-1; D not resolved. CDR1 is SGHTS, CDR2 YDEGEE, per germline. The CDR3 runs to 13 residues. With 2 bases removed from V and 1 base from J, the gap between germline ends came to 6 bases. CDR3 residues: CASSFGRNTEAFF. The CDR3 nucleotides are TGTGCCAGCAGCTTCGGGAGGAACACTGAAGCTTTCTTT. Combining the CDR3 with reference TRBV5-8 and TRBJ1-1 gives the whole variable domain EAGVTQSPTHLIKTRGQQATLRCSPISGHTSVYWYQQALGLGLQFLLWYDEGEERNRGNFPPRFSGRQFPNYSSELNVNALELEDSALYLCASSFGRNTEAFFGQGTRLTVV.

This clone was seen a single time. The CDR3 coding sequence is TGTGCCAGCAGCTTAGCCGGTGCGACCTACGAGCAGTACTTC. Translated, it gives CASSLAGATYEQYF. The chain has TRBV11-2 and TRBJ2-7; the D is unclear. CDR3 length equals 14 residues. With 1 base removed from V and 2 bases from J, the gap between germline ends came to 9 bases. Germline V gene sequence: CDR1 SGHAT, CDR2 FQNNGV.

This clone was counted between two and nine times. The chain couples TRBV3-1 (or the pseudogene TRBV3-2) to TRBJ2-2; D ambiguous. Between the trimmed V and J ends, which lost 4 bases and 8 bases, there was a span of 14 bases. The CDR3 totals 14 residues. CDR1 and CDR2 from the germline V gene are LGHDT and YNNKEL (reference sequence). The CDR3: CASSLGVGVGELFF. CDR3 bases: TGTGCCAGCAGCCTCGGTGTTGGGGTTGGGGAGCTGTTTTTT.

The rearrangement joins TRBV27 to TRBJ2-2; weak D call: TRBD1 (5 bases). This CDR3 is 14 amino acids long. In germline, CDR1 is MNHEY, CDR2 SMNVEV (reference sequence). The V end lost 4 bases, the J end lost 1 base, and 7 bases lay between the germline ends. The CDR3 DNA follows: TGTGCCAGCAGTTCAGGGTGGAACACCGGGGAGCTGTTTTTT. Its translation: CASSSGWNTGELFF.

The V and J genes are TRBV9 and TRBJ1-1, with D possibly being TRBD1 (5 bases). Deletions cut 1 base from V and 0 bases from J, with 10 bases between. CDR1 SGDLS and CDR2 YYNGEE come from the germline V gene. The CDR3 runs to 15 residues. This chain's CDR3 is CASSVRGSMNTEAFF. The CDR3 DNA follows: TGTGCCAGCAGCGTACGGGGCAGCATGAACACTGAAGCTTTCTTT.

The chain combines TRBV28 with TRBJ1-3, with a weak D call TRBD1 (6 bases). Germline V CDR1 and CDR2: MDHEN, SYDVKM. V was clipped by 6 bases and J by 9 bases, with 21 bases between them. This CDR3 is 15 amino acids long. The CDR3 is CASSPGGTQDLTIYF. In DNA form, the CDR3 reads TGTGCCAGCAGCCCGGGAGGGACACAAGATCTCACCATATATTTT.

The CDR3 DNA is TGTGCCAGCTCACCATTTGTCGACAGCACAGATACGCAGTATTTT. This sequence encodes CASSPFVDSTDTQYF. The chain employs TRBV18 and TRBJ2-3; no clear D. V was trimmed by 2 bases and J by 0 bases, leaving 9 bases between them. Looked up from germline, CDR1 is KGHSH and CDR2 is LQKENI. The CDR3 consists of 15 residues.

The V gene is TRBV7-9, the J gene TRBJ1-4; D not certain. The CDR3 loop spans 13 amino acids. V dropped 1 base and J dropped 6 bases, with 6 bases sitting between them. Germline CDR1 reads SEHNR; CDR2 reads FQNEAQ (reference sequence). DNA for the CDR3: TGTGCCAGCAGCTTAGACGGCGATGAAAAACTGTTTTTT. Protein sequence: CASSLDGDEKLFF.

The rearrangement uses TRBV3-1 (or the pseudogene TRBV3-2) and TRBJ1-1, with 9 bases identical to TRBD1. In germline, CDR1 is LGHDT, CDR2 YNNKEL (reference sequence). The CDR3 is 18 amino acids. The V segment lost 0 bases and the J segment 5 bases; nucleotides outside the gene matches: 13. The CDR3 reads CASSQDVPGTGLATEAFF. CDR3 nucleotides: TGTGCCAGCAGCCAAGACGTTCCCGGGACAGGGTTGGCGACTGAAGCTTTCTTT.

This clone was seen more than once but under ten times. The V and J genes are TRBV11-2 and TRBJ2-5; D gene uncertain. The CDR3 spans 16 residues. In germline, CDR1 is SGHAT, CDR2 FQNNGV. Trimming cost V 8 bases and J 5 bases, with 24 bases left between them. CDR3 DNA sequence: TGTGCCAGCCGCCCTCGAGCATCCCCGGCGGAGGAGACCCAGTACTTC. Protein product: CASRPRASPAEETQYF.

This clone was picked up one time. This chain joins TRBV2 and TRBJ2-7, with 9 bases lining up with TRBD1. CDR3 length equals 15 residues. Germline V lookup: CDR1 SNHLY, CDR2 FYNNEI. The trim removed 6 bases at V and 0 bases at J, leaving 6 bases unmatched. The CDR3 region has the DNA TGTGCCAGCAGGCCCCAGACAGGGGGCTCCTACGAGCAGTACTTC. Protein: CASRPQTGGSYEQYF.

The genes are TRBV11-2 and TRBJ1-1; 8 bases agree with TRBD1. J lost 1 base, V lost 3 bases, and 7 bases had no gene match. CDR1 is SGHAT and CDR2 is FQNNGV in the germline V gene. There are 16 residues in the CDR3. The CDR3 loop reads CASSFGQGVTNTEAFF. In DNA, the CDR3 is TGTGCCAGCAGCTTCGGACAGGGTGTGACGAACACTGAAGCTTTCTTT. Using reference TRBV11-2 and TRBJ1-1 for the parts outside the CDR3, the full variable domain is EAGVAQSPRYKIIEKRQSVAFWCNPISGHATLYWYQQILGQGPKLLIQFQNNGVVDDSQLPKDRFSAERLKGVDSTLKIQPAKLEDSAVYLCASSFGQGVTNTEAFFGQGTRLTVV.

CDR3 residues: CASSVDGVGESYTF. CDR3 DNA sequence: TGTGCCAGCAGCGTAGATGGGGTCGGGGAGAGCTACACCTTC. The chain has TRBV9 and TRBJ1-2; D is uncertain. CDR3 size: 14 residues. Germline CDR1 is SGDLS and CDR2 is YYNGEE. The V gene lost 0 bases and the J gene lost 9 bases, with 15 bases spanning the gap.

This chain connects TRBV4-1 to TRBJ1-5; D gene uncertain. Germline lookup yields CDR1 MGHRA and CDR2 YSYEKL. V was pared by 0 bases and J by 6 bases, with 15 bases between. The CDR3 length is 16 residues. The DNA for the CDR3 is TGCGCCAGCAGCCAAGATAGCGCCTCCCTAGGTCAGCCCCAGCATTTT. This codes for CASSQDSASLGQPQHF.